Listed below are T cell receptor beta chains from one sample, sequenced in a study of blood T cell repertoires in COVID-19. TCRdb's copy holds only in-frame clones and misses some; the assay was immunoSEQ multiplex PCR. The sample records fewer than 400,000 clones, 88% being singletons. The sample consisted of PBMCs or T cells enriched from blood (not recorded which). These receptors all stem from a man aged 25-45 years who had recovered from COVID-19. Both conserved end residues are part of each CDR3. A D gene is named only where the DNA matches it firmly. Clone size, where shown, is once, few, many, or a class for clones that have expanded.

D gene	clone size	J gene	V gene	CDR3 DNA	CDR3 protein
TRBD1	.	TRBJ1-1	TRBV27	TGTGCCAGCAGTAGCCGACAGGGTTCGAACACTGAAGCTTTCTTT	CASSSRQGSNTEAFF
TRBD1	once	TRBJ2-7	TRBV2	TGTGCCAGCAGTAAACAGGGGGCCTCCTACGAGCAGTACTTC	CASSKQGASYEQYF
.	once	TRBJ1-2	TRBV24-1	TGTGCCACCAGTGATCCCAGACAGGAGGAATTGGGGGGCTACACCTTC	CATSDPRQEELGGYTF
.	.	TRBJ2-2	TRBV27	TGTGCCAGCCGGGACTCCCCGAACACCGGGGAGCTGTTTTTT	CASRDSPNTGELFF
TRBD1	.	TRBJ2-7	TRBV30	TGTGCCTGGTCGAGGGGGACAGGTCTTTACGAGCAGTACTTC	CAWSRGTGLYEQYF
.	once	TRBJ2-5	TRBV5-1	TGCGCCAGCAGGTCACAAGAGACCCAGTACTTC	CASRSQETQYF
.	.	TRBJ2-1	TRBV15	TGTGCCACCTCCGCAGGATACTACAATGAGCAGTTCTTC	CATSAGYYNEQFF
TRBD2	.	TRBJ2-1	TRBV3-1/TRBV3-2	TGTGCCAGCAGCCAAGCGCCTAGCGGGGGCCACAATGAGCAGTTCTTC	CASSQAPSGGHNEQFF
.	few	TRBJ1-1	TRBV10-2	TGCGCCAGCAAGTCCAGGGCCAACACTGAAGCTTTCTTT	CASKSRANTEAFF
TRBD1	.	TRBJ2-5	TRBV3-1/TRBV3-2	TGTGCCAGCAGCCAAGGGATGGGACAGGGGGAGACCCAGTACTTC	CASSQGMGQGETQYF
.	.	TRBJ1-2	TRBV28	TGTGCCAGCAGACTACAGGAGCCCTATGGCTACACCTTC	CASRLQEPYGYTF
.	.	TRBJ1-1	TRBV18	TGTGCCAGCTCACCCGGGGACACCGAAGCTTTCTTT	CASSPGDTEAFF
TRBD2	.	TRBJ2-1	TRBV7-6	TGTGCCAGCGCAGCGACTAGCGGGGCCTACAATGAGCAGTTCTTC	CASAATSGAYNEQFF
TRBD2	.	TRBJ2-1	TRBV5-1	TGCGCCAGCAGCACAAACCTAGCGGGGGCCCCCAATGAGCAGTTCTTC	CASSTNLAGAPNEQFF
TRBD1	.	TRBJ1-2	TRBV28	TGTGCCAGCAGTTTTTCAGGGGGCGGCGGCTACACCTTC	CASSFSGGGGYTF
TRBD1	.	TRBJ2-2	TRBV5-1	TGCGCCAGCAGCCGGACAGGGTTGCGGGAGCTGTTTTTT	CASSRTGLRELFF
TRBD1	.	TRBJ2-2	TRBV7-9	TGTGCCAGCAGCCTACTGGACAGGAGTTCGAACACCGGGGAGCTGTTTTTT	CASSLLDRSSNTGELFF
.	.	TRBJ2-5	TRBV5-5	TGTGCCAGCAGCTTCTTCAGTCAAGAGACCCAGTACTTC	CASSFFSQETQYF
.	.	TRBJ1-2	TRBV12-3/TRBV12-4	TGTGCCAGCAGGGGTGGGACTTACTATGGCTACACCTTC	CASRGGTYYGYTF
.	once	TRBJ1-1	TRBV10-3	TGTGCCATCAGCGAACAGGGTTACACTGAAGCTTTCTTT	CAISEQGYTEAFF
TRBD1	.	TRBJ2-7	TRBV5-4	TGTGCCAGCAGCTTTGGCAGACAGGGGGGCTACGAGCAGTACTTC	CASSFGRQGGYEQYF
TRBD2	.	TRBJ2-5	TRBV20-1	TGCAGTGCTAGTCCTAGCGGGGGGGCGGAGACCCAGTACTTC	CSASPSGGAETQYF
.	.	TRBJ1-5	TRBV27	TGTGCCAGCAGTTTATTGGGGCTGAGCAATCAGCCCCAGCATTTT	CASSLLGLSNQPQHF
.	.	TRBJ1-1	TRBV5-1	TGCGCCAGCAGCGGTCCGGGAGGGACTGAAGCTTTCTTT	CASSGPGGTEAFF
.	.	TRBJ1-1	TRBV25-1	TGTGCCAGCAGTGAAACAGGCCGTATGAACACTGAAGCTTTCTTT	CASSETGRMNTEAFF
TRBD1	once	TRBJ1-2	TRBV18	TGTGCCAGCTCACCGACAGGGGATAACTATGGCTACACCTTC	CASSPTGDNYGYTF
.	.	TRBJ1-4	TRBV6-1	TGTGCCAGCACCCCCCAGGGGACTAATGAAAAACTGTTTTTT	CASTPQGTNEKLFF
.	.	TRBJ2-3	TRBV25-1	TGTGCCAGCAGTGAATCCAGGGGCCCTGGAGATACGCAGTATTTT	CASSESRGPGDTQYF
.	few	TRBJ1-6	TRBV10-3	TGTGCCATCAACGACTTCAGGGGTAATAATTCACCCCTCCACTTT	CAINDFRGNNSPLHF
.	.	TRBJ1-2	TRBV5-6	TGTGCCAGCAGCTACCGTCACAGGGTGGGGGACTATGGCTACACCTTC	CASSYRHRVGDYGYTF
.	few	TRBJ1-3	TRBV3-1/TRBV3-2	TGTGCCAGCAGCGCCGCCGACACTTATCTCTCTGGAAACACCATATATTTT	CASSAADTYLSGNTIYF
.	.	TRBJ1-1	TRBV5-1	TGCGCCAGCAGCTTGGGACAGTGGAACACTGAAGCTTTCTTT	CASSLGQWNTEAFF
.	.	TRBJ1-1	TRBV6-4	TGTGCCAGCAGTGTGGGTGGGGGCTTGAACACTGAAGCTTTCTTT	CASSVGGGLNTEAFF
.	.	TRBJ1-2	TRBV7-7	TGTGCCAGCAGCCCGCTAAGTCCTTCACAGGGTGGTGGCTACACCTTC	CASSPLSPSQGGGYTF
.	.	TRBJ1-6	TRBV5-6	TGTGCCAGCAGTTCTGACAGGTTGGATTCACCCCTCCACTTT	CASSSDRLDSPLHF
TRBD1	few	TRBJ1-5	TRBV5-6	TGTGCCAGCAGCTCGGGGGACAGGGAGGGCAATCAGCCCCAGCATTTT	CASSSGDREGNQPQHF
.	once	TRBJ2-7	TRBV5-1	TGCGCCAGCAGCTTGGGCGGACTCTCCTACGAGCAGTACTTC	CASSLGGLSYEQYF
TRBD1	.	TRBJ1-2	TRBV27	TGTGCCAGCAGTTTAACAGGGGGCCACTATGGCTACACCTTC	CASSLTGGHYGYTF
TRBD1	.	TRBJ1-2	TRBV5-6	TGTGCCAGCAGCCCTTTTCACGCGGGGACAGGGGCTAGGTATGGCTACACCTTC	CASSPFHAGTGARYGYTF
.	once	TRBJ2-1	TRBV10-3	TGTGCCATCAGTTTCGATGCGGTCGCCTCCTACAATGAGCAGTTCTTC	CAISFDAVASYNEQFF